This T cell receptor (beta chain) was sequenced during a study of response to subunit inactivated influenza vaccine. General observations from the study: It was the authors' suggestion that each seasonal influenza vaccination recruits few new T cells.

Between the trimmed V and J ends, which lost 0 bases and 3 bases, there was a span of 10 bases. The CDR3 has 14 residues. Germline V gives CDR1 SGHRS, CDR2 YFSETQ. Using its own MiXCR run on the RT-PCR reads, TCRdb lists one record per CDR3 protein. The sample holds almost 250,000 distinct CDR3 sequences; more than 9% are singletons and the top ten take under 10%. This clonotype occurred many times. Its antigen is currently unknown. The sequences come from non-naive T cells sorted from PBMCs, collected about 14 days before vaccination. This chain joins TRBV5-1 and TRBJ2-7, with D possibly TRBD1 on 5 matching bases. This receptor was obtained from a middle-aged man who received an inactivated influenza vaccine. The CDR3 nucleotides are TGCGCCAGCAGCTTGGCTCCAGGGAACTACGAGCAGTACTTC. Its protein is CASSLAPGNYEQYF.